The source of this TCR beta chain is a study of CDR3 diversity in severe acne. Germline CDR1 reads SGHTS; CDR2 reads YDEGEE. V shed 4 bases and J shed 4 bases, with 17 bases lying between them. CDR3 length: 15 amino acids. This clonotype was recorded at least ten times. One entry per CDR3 protein, called by TCRdb with MiXCR from the PCR reads. The sample yields almost 85,000 distinct CDR3 sequences, 45% to 65% seen once. Sequenced input: blood. The V call is TRBV5-8, the J call TRBJ1-2; D may be TRBD1 (6 bases). The clonotype originates from a male donor in good health, without acne. CDR3 residues: CASSKIQGSGYGYTF. The DNA of the CDR3 is TGTGCCAGCAGCAAAATACAGGGCTCCGGCTATGGCTACACCTTC.